The 25 T cell receptor beta chains listed next were all sequenced from one sample in a study of T cells in Graves' hyperthyroidism and ophthalmopathy. RNA transcripts yielded amplified TCR beta CDR3 regions. Carried out on the TCR CDR3, a first-round RT-PCR used the HTBI primer set. From the multiplex PCR reads, TCRdb called clonotypes with MiXCR, one entry per CDR3 protein. There are about 210,000 distinct CDR3 sequences in the sample; about 15% occur only once, and approximately 46% lies in the top ten. Specimen: blood. All receptors come from a man aged 45-60 years with Graves' hyperthyroidism.

This clonotype was seen repeatedly, ten times or more. J is TRBJ2-3 and V is TRBV24-1, with D tentatively TRBD1 (5 bases). V was shortened by 1 base and J by 5 bases, with 9 bases between the two germline ends. This CDR3 spans 14 amino acids. From germline, CDR1 is KGHDR and CDR2 SFDVKD. The CDR3 reads CATSDFRQLDTQYF. In DNA form, the CDR3 reads TGTGCCACCAGTGATTTTCGACAGCTAGATACGCAGTATTTT.

This clonotype showed up many times. The chain couples TRBV12-3 or TRBV12-4 to TRBJ2-7; TRBD1 is a possible D gene (6 bases). Trimming left V 4 bases short and J 4 bases short, with 14 bases between. The CDR3 covers 14 residues. CDR3 DNA: TGTGCCAGCAGTTCCCTTTATCAGGGGTACGAGCAGTACTTC. Translating gives CASSSLYQGYEQYF.

This clonotype came up many times. This chain links TRBV18 with TRBJ1-2; 8 nucleotides agree with TRBD1. V was pared by 1 base and J by 3 bases, with 4 bases of the junction left unmatched. The CDR3 consists of 15 residues. The germline gives CDR1 KGHSH, CDR2 LQKENI. The CDR3 DNA reads TGTGCCAGCTCACCACTTCAGGGGGCTGACTATGGCTACACCTTC. Protein product: CASSPLQGADYGYTF.

A remark on this clonotype: This clone may be a read error of a much larger clone one base away. V is TRBV11-3 and J is TRBJ2-1; 9 nucleotides match TRBD1. Germline CDR1 SGHNT, CDR2 YENEEA. The CDR3 loop spans 15 amino acids. The CDR3 DNA sequence: TGTACCAGCAGCTTGGGACAGGGATCCTACAATGAGCAGTTCTTC. It translates to CTSSLGQGSYNEQFF.

This clonotype came up many times. The CDR3 nucleotides are TGTGCCAGCAGCTTCCCTCCGTCAGCGGGAGGGCCTACCGAGCAGTACTTC. This sequence encodes CASSFPPSAGGPTEQYF. The chain is built from TRBV11-3 and TRBJ2-7; TRBD2 aligns across 10 bases. The CDR3 contains 17 residues. Germline CDR1 and CDR2: SGHNT and YENEEA. The trim removed 3 bases at V and 6 bases at J, leaving 14 bases unmatched.

V and J are TRBV6-2 or TRBV6-3 and TRBJ2-1; 8 positions agree with TRBD1. Germline CDR1 and CDR2: MNHEY and SVGEGT. The J segment lost 3 bases and the V segment lost 5 bases, leaving 9 bases of the junction unmatched. The CDR3 runs 16 residues. This chain's CDR3 is CASSKGQGQIYNEQFF. The CDR3 DNA follows: TGTGCCAGCAGTAAAGGACAGGGACAGATCTACAATGAGCAGTTCTTC.

The chain uses TRBV18 and TRBJ1-5; D is undetermined. The CDR3 covers 13 residues. CDR1 is KGHSH, CDR2 LQKENI, per germline. V was shortened by 5 bases and J by 0 bases, with 5 bases between the two germline ends. The CDR3 nucleotides are TGTGCCAGCTCAGCAAATAGCAATCAGCCCCAGCATTTT. Amino acids: CASSANSNQPQHF.

This clonotype was found a few times. The rearrangement uses TRBV29-1 and TRBJ1-1, with D possibly matching TRBD1 (6 bases). The germline gives CDR1 SQVTM, CDR2 ANQGSEA. The CDR3 extends over 13 amino acids. Trimming cost V 3 bases and J 2 bases, with 10 bases left between them. CDR3 DNA: TGCAGCGTTGAGAGGGGGGCTAACACTGAAGCTTTCTTT. Protein product: CSVERGANTEAFF.

There are many counts of this clonotype. This chain connects TRBV20-1 to TRBJ1-5, with TRBD1 matching over 8 bases. Germline values: CDR1 DFQATT, CDR2 SNEGSKA (reference sequence). This CDR3 is 16 amino acids long. The V and J ends lost 6 bases and 8 bases, in that order; junction bases with no gene match: 18. The CDR3 DNA reads as TGCAGTGCCCGCCCCTCGAAATCGACAGGGGTTGAGCCCCAGCATTTT. Protein product: CSARPSKSTGVEPQHF.

This clonotype was counted ten times or more. The V call is TRBV11-2, the J call TRBJ1-5; a weak D match, TRBD1 (6 bases). Germline lookup yields CDR1 SGHAT and CDR2 FQNNGV. V lost 6 bases, J lost 1 base, and 10 bases lay in between. The CDR3 length is 14 residues. The chain's CDR3 is CASRETGSNQPQHF. The CDR3 DNA sequence: TGTGCCAGCAGGGAAACAGGGAGCAATCAGCCCCAGCATTTT.

At least ten counts were recorded for this clonotype. The rearrangement joins TRBV7-6 to TRBJ2-7, with 8 bases matching TRBD2. This CDR3 is built from 15 residues. The V segment lost 5 bases and the J segment 3 bases; nucleotides outside the gene matches: 9. The germline V gene has CDR1 SGHVS and CDR2 FNYEAQ. The CDR3 is CASSPTSGRYYEQYF. Here the CDR3 DNA reads TGTGCCAGCAGCCCCACCAGCGGGAGATACTACGAGCAGTACTTC.

This clonotype was detected a few times. The V call is TRBV18, the J call TRBJ2-6; perhaps TRBD1 as D (5 bases). The length of the CDR3 is 17 residues. The V gene's germline CDR1 is KGHSH and CDR2 LQKENI. Trimming stripped 1 base from V and 4 bases from J, with 14 bases between. CDR3 in amino acids: CASSPRVRGAGANVLTF. CDR3 nucleotide sequence: TGTGCCAGCTCACCACGGGTAAGGGGCGCCGGGGCCAACGTCCTGACTTTC.

As regards this clonotype: The junction differs from germline at one of its ends, possibly a read error. This chain links TRBV20-1 with TRBJ2-1; 16 bases align to TRBD2. The V gene's germline CDR1 is DFQATT and CDR2 SNEGSKA (reference sequence). There are 16 residues in the CDR3. This chain's CDR3 is CGAVPGLAGGRYEQFF. The CDR3 nucleotides read TGCGGTGCTGTTCCGGGACTAGCGGGAGGGCGCTATGAGCAGTTCTTC.

Note on this clonotype: One base away lies a much larger clone, so this may be a sequencing read error. The rearrangement links TRBV2 to TRBJ1-1; the D is unclear. The CDR3 has 14 residues. The V gene's germline CDR1 is SNHLY and CDR2 FYNNEI. In DNA, the CDR3 is TGTGCCAGCAGTCGGGGTCTCATGAACACTGAAGCTTCCTTT. It is translated as CASSRGLMNTEASF.

CDR3 in DNA: TGCAGTGCTAGCCTCGGGGTGGCGGGAGGGTACGAGCAGTACTTC. This codes for CSASLGVAGGYEQYF. The chain has TRBV20-1 and TRBJ2-7; 9 bases agree with TRBD2. The CDR3 is 15 amino acids. V lost 3 bases and J lost 4; bases outside the gene matches: 10. Germline V gene lookup returns CDR1 DFQATT and CDR2 SNEGSKA (reference sequence).

This chain links TRBV7-6 with TRBJ2-4, with no clear D. The V and J ends lost 5 bases and 0 bases respectively, with 23 bases between them. This CDR3 comprises 19 residues. Germline V CDR1 and CDR2: SGHVS, FNYEAQ. The CDR3 protein is CASSPTQIQKREAKNIQYF. In nucleotides, the CDR3 is TGTGCCAGCAGCCCCACACAGATCCAAAAAAGAGAAGCCAAAAACATTCAGTACTTC. The variable domain in full, with the rest retrieved from reference TRBV7-6 and TRBJ2-4, is GAGVSQSPRYKVTKRGQDVALRCDPISGHVSLYWYRQALGQGPEFLTYFNYEAQQDKSGLPNDRFSAERPEGSISTLTIQRTEQRDSAMYRCASSPTQIQKREAKNIQYFGAGTRLSVL.

The chain couples TRBV9 to TRBJ2-2; tentative D call: TRBD2 (5 bases). Trimming removed 2 bases from V and 6 bases from J, with 8 bases in between. Germline CDR1 and CDR2: SGDLS and YYNGEE. CDR3 size: 13 residues. The CDR3 sequence: CASSVRVSGELFF. The CDR3 DNA follows: TGTGCCAGCAGCGTGAGGGTTTCCGGGGAGCTGTTTTTT.

This clonotype has ten or more counts. This chain uses TRBV28 with TRBJ2-7, with D uncertain. The CDR3 extends over 13 amino acids. V shed 8 bases and J shed 6 bases, with 17 bases lying between them. Looked up from germline, CDR1 is MDHEN and CDR2 is SYDVKM. The CDR3 coding sequence is TGTGCCAGCTCCAAATCTAGTCGAGTCGAGCAGTACTTC. It is translated as CASSKSSRVEQYF.

This clonotype was seen at least ten times. J is TRBJ2-1 and V is TRBV20-1, with 7 bases fitting TRBD1. Germline CDR1 reads DFQATT; CDR2 reads SNEGSKA (reference sequence). V lost 1 base and J lost 2; bases outside the gene matches: 8. The CDR3 runs to 16 residues. The CDR3 sequence: CSARGRNRGPYNEQFF. The CDR3 DNA reads as TGCAGTGCTAGAGGCCGGAACAGGGGTCCCTACAATGAGCAGTTCTTC.

A remark on this clonotype: A much larger clone is a single base away; this may be a read error. The chain recombines TRBV27 with TRBJ2-5; 7 nucleotides agree with TRBD2. The CDR3 sequence is 12 residues long. The germline V gene has CDR1 MNHEY and CDR2 SMNVEV (reference sequence). As DNA, the CDR3 is TGTACCAGCGGGGCGGGGGAAGAGACCCAGTACTTC. Residues: CTSGAGEETQYF.

This clonotype was detected a few times. This chain connects TRBV15 to TRBJ2-5; maybe TRBD2 (6 bases). Between the trimmed V and J ends, which lost 0 bases and 2 bases, there was a span of 10 bases. This CDR3 spans 15 amino acids. Germline assignment: CDR1 LNHNV and CDR2 YYDKDF (reference sequence). CDR3 loop: CATSRDQGLQETQYF. The CDR3 bases are TGTGCCACCAGCAGAGATCAGGGACTTCAAGAGACCCAGTACTTC.

This clonotype was observed many times. The CDR3 protein is CASSDRRWVNTEAFF. DNA for the CDR3: TGCGCCAGCAGTGATAGGAGGTGGGTGAACACTGAAGCTTTCTTT. The rearrangement uses TRBV10-2 and TRBJ1-1; D not resolved. Trimming removed 3 bases from V and 0 bases from J, with 11 bases in between. The V gene's germline CDR1 is WSHSY and CDR2 SAAADI. This CDR3 region has 15 residues.

This clonotype was recorded many times. This chain connects TRBV28 to TRBJ2-7; 10 bases agree with TRBD2. With V trimmed by 1 base and J by 3 bases, 3 bases remained unmatched. Per germline, CDR1 MDHEN and CDR2 SYDVKM. This CDR3 contains 15 residues. DNA of the CDR3: TGTGCCAGCAGTTTATATACTAGCGGGATCTACGAGCAGTACTTC. This translates into CASSLYTSGIYEQYF.

The sample holds many counts of this clonotype. The chain joins TRBV28 to TRBJ1-2; a weak D match, TRBD1 (5 bases). The CDR3 has 14 residues. Looked up from germline, CDR1 is MDHEN and CDR2 is SYDVKM. Between the trimmed V and J ends, which lost 2 bases and 4 bases, there was a span of 11 bases. The CDR3 protein is CASSLGAPSYGYTF. In DNA form, the CDR3 reads TGTGCCAGCAGTTTAGGGGCGCCGAGCTATGGCTACACCTTC.

This clonotype has only a few counts. This rearrangement joins TRBV5-1 to TRBJ2-3; D unresolved. The germline V gene has CDR1 SGHRS and CDR2 YFSETQ. Trimming removed 4 bases at V and 6 bases at J, with 15 bases between. This CDR3 has 14 amino acids. CDR3 region: CASSLLLKVDTQYF. The DNA of the CDR3 is TGCGCCAGCAGCCTCTTGTTGAAGGTTGATACGCAGTATTTT.